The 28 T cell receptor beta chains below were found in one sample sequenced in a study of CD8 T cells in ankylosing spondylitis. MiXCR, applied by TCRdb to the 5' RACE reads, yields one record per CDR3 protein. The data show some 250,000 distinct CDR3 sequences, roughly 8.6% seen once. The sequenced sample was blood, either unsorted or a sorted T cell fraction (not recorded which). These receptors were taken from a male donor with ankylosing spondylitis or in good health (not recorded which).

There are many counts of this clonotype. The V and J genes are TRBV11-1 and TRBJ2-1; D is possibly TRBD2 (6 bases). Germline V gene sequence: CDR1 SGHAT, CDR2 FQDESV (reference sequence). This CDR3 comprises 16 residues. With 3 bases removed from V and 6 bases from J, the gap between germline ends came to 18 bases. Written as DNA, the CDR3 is TGTGCCAGCAGCTTTTCGGCGGGGAGGCCGGGCAATGAGCAGTTCTTC. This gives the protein CASSFSAGRPGNEQFF. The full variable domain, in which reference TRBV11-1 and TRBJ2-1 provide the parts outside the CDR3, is EAEVAQSPRYKITEKSQAVAFWCDPISGHATLYWYRQILGQGPELLVQFQDESVVDDSQLPKDRFSAERLKGVDSTLKIQPAELGDSAMYLCASSFSAGRPGNEQFFGPGTRLTVL.

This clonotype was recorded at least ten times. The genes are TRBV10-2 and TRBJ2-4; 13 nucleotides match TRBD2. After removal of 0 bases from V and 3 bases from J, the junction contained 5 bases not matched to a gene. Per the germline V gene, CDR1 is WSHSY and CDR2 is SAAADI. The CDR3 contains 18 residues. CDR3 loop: CASSESTSGRGVKNIQYF. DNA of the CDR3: TGCGCCAGCAGTGAGTCTACTAGCGGGAGGGGAGTCAAAAACATTCAGTACTTC.

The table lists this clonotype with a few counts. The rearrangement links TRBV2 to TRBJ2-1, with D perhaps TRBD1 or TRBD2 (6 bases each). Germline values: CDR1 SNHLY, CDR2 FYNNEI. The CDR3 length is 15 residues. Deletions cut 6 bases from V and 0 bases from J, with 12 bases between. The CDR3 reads CASREGGFSYNEQFF. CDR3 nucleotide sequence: TGTGCCAGCAGAGAGGGGGGCTTCTCCTACAATGAGCAGTTCTTC. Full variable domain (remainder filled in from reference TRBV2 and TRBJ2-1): EPEVTQTPSHQVTQMGQEVILRCVPISNHLYFYWYRQILGQKVEFLVSFYNNEISEKSEIFDDQFSVERPDGSNFTLKIRSTKLEDSAMYFCASREGGFSYNEQFFGPGTRLTVL.

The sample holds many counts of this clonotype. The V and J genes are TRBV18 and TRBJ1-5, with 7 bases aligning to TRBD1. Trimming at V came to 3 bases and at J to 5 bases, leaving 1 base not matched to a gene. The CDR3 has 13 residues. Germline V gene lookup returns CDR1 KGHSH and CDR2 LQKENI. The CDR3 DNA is TGTGCCAGCTCACCTACAGGGGATCAGCCCCAGCATTTT. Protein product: CASSPTGDQPQHF.

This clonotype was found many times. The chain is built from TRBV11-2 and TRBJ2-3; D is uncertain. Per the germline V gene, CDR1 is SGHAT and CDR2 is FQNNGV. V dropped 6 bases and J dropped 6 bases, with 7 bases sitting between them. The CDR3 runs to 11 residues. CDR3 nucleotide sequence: TGTGCCAGCAGGGATAGGGATACGCAGTATTTT. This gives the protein CASRDRDTQYF.

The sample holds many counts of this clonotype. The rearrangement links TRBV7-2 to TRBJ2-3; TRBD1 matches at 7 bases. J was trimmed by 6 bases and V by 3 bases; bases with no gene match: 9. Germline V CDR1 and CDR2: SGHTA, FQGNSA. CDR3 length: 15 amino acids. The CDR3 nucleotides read TGTGCCAGCAGCTTCCGGGACAGCGTTTTGGATACGCAGTATTTT. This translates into CASSFRDSVLDTQYF. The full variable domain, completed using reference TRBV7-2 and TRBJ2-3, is GAGVSQSPSNKVTEKGKDVELRCDPISGHTALYWYRQSLGQGLEFLIYFQGNSAPDKSGLPSDRFSAERTGGSVSTLTIQRTQQEDSAVYLCASSFRDSVLDTQYFGPGTRLTVL.

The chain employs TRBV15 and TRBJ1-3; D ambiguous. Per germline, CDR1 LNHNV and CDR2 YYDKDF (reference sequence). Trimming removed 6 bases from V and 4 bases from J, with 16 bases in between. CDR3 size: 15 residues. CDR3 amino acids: CATRGPLGSGNTIYF. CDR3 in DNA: TGTGCCACCAGAGGACCTTTGGGATCAGGAAACACCATATATTTT.

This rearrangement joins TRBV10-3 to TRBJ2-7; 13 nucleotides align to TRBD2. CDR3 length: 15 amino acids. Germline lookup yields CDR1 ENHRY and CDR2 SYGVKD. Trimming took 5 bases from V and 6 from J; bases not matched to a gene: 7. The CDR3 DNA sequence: TGTGCCATCAGTACCTACGGACTAGCGGGGGTCGAGCAGTACTTC. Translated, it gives CAISTYGLAGVEQYF.

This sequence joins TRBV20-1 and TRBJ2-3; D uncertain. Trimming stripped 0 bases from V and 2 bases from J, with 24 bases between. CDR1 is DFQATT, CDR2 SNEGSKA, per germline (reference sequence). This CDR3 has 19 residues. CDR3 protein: CSARDLRNGRTLSTDTQYF. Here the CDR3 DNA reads TGCAGTGCTAGAGACCTACGAAACGGGCGAACCTTGTCCACAGATACGCAGTATTTT.

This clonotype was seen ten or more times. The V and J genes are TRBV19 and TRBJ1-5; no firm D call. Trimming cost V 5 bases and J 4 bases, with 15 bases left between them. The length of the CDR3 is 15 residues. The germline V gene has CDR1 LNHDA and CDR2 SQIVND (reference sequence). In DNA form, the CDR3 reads TGTGCCAGTAGTCCTCGTGGCGGAGGGAATCAGCCCCAGCATTTT. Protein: CASSPRGGGNQPQHF.

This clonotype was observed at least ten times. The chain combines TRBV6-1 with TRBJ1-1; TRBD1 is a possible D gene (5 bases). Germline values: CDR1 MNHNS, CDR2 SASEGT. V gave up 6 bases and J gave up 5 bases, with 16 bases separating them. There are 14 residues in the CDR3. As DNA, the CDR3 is TGTGCCAGCAGCCGCCTCGGGGGGGGGACTGAAGCTTTCTTT. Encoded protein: CASSRLGGGTEAFF.

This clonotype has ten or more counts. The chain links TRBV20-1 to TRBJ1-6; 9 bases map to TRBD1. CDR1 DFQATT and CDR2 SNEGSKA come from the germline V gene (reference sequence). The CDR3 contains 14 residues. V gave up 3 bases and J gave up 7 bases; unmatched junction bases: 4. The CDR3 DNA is TGCAGTGCTAGGAGGGACAGGGCGAATTCACCCCTCCACTTT. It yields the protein CSARRDRANSPLHF.

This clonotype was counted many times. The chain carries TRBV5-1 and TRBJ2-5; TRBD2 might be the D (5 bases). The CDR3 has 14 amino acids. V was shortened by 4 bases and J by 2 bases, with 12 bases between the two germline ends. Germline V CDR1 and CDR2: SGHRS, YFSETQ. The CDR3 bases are TGCGCCAGCAGCAAACTTGGACTGCAAGAGACCCAGTACTTC. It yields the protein CASSKLGLQETQYF.

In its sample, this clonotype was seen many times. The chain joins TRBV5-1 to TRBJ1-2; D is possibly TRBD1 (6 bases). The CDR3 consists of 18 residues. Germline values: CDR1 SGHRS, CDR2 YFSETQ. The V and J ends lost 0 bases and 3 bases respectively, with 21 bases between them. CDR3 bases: TGCGCCAGCAGCTTGGAAATATTCCCGGCCAGGGGACACTATGGCTACACCTTC. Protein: CASSLEIFPARGHYGYTF.

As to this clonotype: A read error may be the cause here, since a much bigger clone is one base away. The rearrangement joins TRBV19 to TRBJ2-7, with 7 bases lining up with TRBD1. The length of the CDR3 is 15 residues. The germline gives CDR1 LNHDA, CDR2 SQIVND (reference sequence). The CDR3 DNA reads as TGTGTCAGTAGTCGGCGCACAGGGGAGACCTACGAGCAGTACTTC. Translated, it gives CVSSRRTGETYEQYF.

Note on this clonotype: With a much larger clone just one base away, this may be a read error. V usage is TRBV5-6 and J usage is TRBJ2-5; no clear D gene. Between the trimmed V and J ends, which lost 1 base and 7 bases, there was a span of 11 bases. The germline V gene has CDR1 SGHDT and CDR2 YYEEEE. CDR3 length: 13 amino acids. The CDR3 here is CASSLLAHGTQYF. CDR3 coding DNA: TGTGCCAGCAGCTTGTTAGCTCACGGGACCCAGTACTTC.

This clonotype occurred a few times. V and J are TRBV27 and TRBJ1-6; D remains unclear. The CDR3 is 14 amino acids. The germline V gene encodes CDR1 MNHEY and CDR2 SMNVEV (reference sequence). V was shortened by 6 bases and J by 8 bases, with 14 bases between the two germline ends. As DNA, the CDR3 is TGTGCCAGCAGGGGAGGAGGGCCCGATTCACCCCTCCACTTT. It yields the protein CASRGGGPDSPLHF.

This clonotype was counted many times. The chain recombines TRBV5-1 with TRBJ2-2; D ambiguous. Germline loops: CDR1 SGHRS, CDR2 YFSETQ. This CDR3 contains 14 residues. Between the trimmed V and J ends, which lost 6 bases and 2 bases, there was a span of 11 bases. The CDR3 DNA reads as TGCGCCAGCATGCAGGCTGTTAACACCGGGGAGCTGTTTTTT. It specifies CASMQAVNTGELFF.

In DNA, the CDR3 is TGCAGTGCTAGAGGCTATTATAGCGGGGGGAGGGGAGATACGCAGTATTTT. Its protein is CSARGYYSGGRGDTQYF. The chain is built from TRBV20-1 and TRBJ2-3, with TRBD2 identical over 10 bases. CDR1 DFQATT and CDR2 SNEGSKA come from the germline V gene (reference sequence). The CDR3 has 17 residues. Trimming removed 1 base from V and 5 bases from J; junction bases left unmatched: 12.

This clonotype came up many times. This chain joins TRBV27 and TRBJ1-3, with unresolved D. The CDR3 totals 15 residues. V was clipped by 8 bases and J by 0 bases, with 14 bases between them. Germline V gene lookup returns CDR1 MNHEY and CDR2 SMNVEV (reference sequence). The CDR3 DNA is TGTGCCAGCCGTTCACTTCTTACCTCTGGAAACACCATATATTTT. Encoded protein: CASRSLLTSGNTIYF.

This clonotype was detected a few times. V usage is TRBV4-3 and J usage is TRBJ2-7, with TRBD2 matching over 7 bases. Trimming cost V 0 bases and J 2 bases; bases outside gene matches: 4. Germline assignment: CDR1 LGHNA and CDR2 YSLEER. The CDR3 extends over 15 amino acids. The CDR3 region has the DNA TGCGCCAGCAGCCAAGAGGGACTACCGACCTACGAGCAGTACTTC. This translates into CASSQEGLPTYEQYF.

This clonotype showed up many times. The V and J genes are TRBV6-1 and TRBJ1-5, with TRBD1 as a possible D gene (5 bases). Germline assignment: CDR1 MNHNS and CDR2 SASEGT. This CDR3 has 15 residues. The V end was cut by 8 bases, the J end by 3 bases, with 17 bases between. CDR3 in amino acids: CASFDGGPINQPQHF. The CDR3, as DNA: TGTGCCAGCTTTGATGGGGGACCGATCAATCAGCCCCAGCATTTT.

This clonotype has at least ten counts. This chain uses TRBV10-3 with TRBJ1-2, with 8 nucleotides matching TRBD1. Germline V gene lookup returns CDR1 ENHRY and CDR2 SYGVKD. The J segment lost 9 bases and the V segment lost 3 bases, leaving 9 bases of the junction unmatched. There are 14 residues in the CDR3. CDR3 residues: CAISDGTGLPSYTF. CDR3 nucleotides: TGTGCCATCAGTGATGGGACAGGCCTCCCCAGCTACACCTTC.

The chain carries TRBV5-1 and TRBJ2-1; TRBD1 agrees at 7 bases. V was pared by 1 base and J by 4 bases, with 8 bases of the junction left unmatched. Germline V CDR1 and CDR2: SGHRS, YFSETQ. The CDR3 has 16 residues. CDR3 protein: CASSLNSGTDYNEQFF. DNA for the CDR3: TGCGCCAGCAGCTTGAACTCAGGGACAGATTACAATGAGCAGTTCTTC.

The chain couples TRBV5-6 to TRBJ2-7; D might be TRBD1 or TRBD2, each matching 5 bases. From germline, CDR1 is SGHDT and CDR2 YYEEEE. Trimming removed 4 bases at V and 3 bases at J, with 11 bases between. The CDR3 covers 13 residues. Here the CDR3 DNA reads TGTGCCAGCAGCCCGAGGGACGGCTACGAGCAGTACTTC. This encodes CASSPRDGYEQYF.

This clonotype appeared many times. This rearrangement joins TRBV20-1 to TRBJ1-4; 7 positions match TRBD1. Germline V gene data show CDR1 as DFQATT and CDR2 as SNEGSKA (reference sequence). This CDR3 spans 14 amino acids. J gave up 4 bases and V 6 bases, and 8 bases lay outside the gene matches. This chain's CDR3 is CSAPGGAVNEKLFF. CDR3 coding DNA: TGCAGTGCCCCAGGGGGGGCTGTTAATGAAAAACTGTTTTTT.

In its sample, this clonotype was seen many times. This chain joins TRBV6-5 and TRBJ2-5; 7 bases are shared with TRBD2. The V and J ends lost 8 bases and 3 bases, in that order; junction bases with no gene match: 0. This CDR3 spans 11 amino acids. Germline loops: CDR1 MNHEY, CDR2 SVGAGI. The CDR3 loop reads CASGREETQYF. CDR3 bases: TGTGCCAGCGGGAGGGAAGAGACCCAGTACTTC.

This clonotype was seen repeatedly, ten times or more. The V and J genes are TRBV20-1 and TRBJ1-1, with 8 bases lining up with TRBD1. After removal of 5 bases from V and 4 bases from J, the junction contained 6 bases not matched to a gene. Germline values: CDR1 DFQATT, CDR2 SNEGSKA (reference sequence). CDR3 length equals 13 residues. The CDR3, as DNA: TGCAGTGCTTCCCGGACAGGGCTCACTGAAGCTTTCTTT. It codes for CSASRTGLTEAFF.